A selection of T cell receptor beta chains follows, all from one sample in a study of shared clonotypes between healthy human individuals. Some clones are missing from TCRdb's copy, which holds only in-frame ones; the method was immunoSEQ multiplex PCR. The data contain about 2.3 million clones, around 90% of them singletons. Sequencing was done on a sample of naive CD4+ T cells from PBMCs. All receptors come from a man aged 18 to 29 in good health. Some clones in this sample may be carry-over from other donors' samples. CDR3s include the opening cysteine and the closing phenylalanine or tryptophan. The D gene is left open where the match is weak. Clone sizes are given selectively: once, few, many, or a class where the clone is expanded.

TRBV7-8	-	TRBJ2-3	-	TGTGCCAGCACCCCGGGTTCAGATACGCAGTATTTT	CASTPGSDTQYF
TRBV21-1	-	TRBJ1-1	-	TGTGCCAGCACCGGCAGGGCCCGAGTTTACTGCACTGAAGCTTTCTTT	CASTGRARVYCTEAFF
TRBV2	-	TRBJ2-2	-	TGTGCCAGCAGTTCCACAGGGTGGCAAACCGGGGAGCTGTTTTTT	CASSSTGWQTGELFF
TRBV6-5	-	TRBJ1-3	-	TGTGCCAGCAGGGCCGACACTGCAGGAAACACCATATATTTT	CASRADTAGNTIYF
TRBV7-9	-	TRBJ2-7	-	TGTGCCAGCAGCGAATATAACTCCTACGAGCAGTACTTC	CASSEYNSYEQYF
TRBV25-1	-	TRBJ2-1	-	TGTGCCAGCAGTGGGCACAGTTGGCGGGCATCCTACAATGAGCAGTTCTTC	CASSGHSWRASYNEQFF
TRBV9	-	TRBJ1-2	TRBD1	TGTGCCAGCAGCGTACCCGGGACAGGGGACGATTATGGCTACACCTTC	CASSVPGTGDDYGYTF
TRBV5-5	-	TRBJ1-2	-	TGTGCCAGCAGCTTGGTCGCCACCATTAGGGATGGCTACACCTTC	CASSLVATIRDGYTF
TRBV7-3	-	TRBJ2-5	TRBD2	TGTGCCAGCAGCCTGGGGTTGGCGGGAGTTGAGACCCAGTACTTC	CASSLGLAGVETQYF
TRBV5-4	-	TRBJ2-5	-	TGTGCCAGCAGCTTGGGGGTAGAGACCCAGTACTTC	CASSLGVETQYF
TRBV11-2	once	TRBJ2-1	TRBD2	TGTGCCAGCAGCCCCCCTCGAGGGCTAGCGGGAGGTAGGAATGAGCAGTTCTTC	CASSPPRGLAGGRNEQFF
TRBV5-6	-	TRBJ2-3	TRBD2	TGTGCCAGCAGAATAGCGGGGAGCAGAGGGCCAGATACGCAGTATTTT	CASRIAGSRGPDTQYF
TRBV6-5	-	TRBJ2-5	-	TGTGCCAGCAGAAGAAAAGAGACCCAGTACTTC	CASRRKETQYF
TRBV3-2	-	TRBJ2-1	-	TGTGCCAGCAGCGAAGTTGTCTTC	CASSEVVF
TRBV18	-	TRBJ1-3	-	TGTGCCAGCTCACTACAGGTCTCTGGAAACACCATATATTTT	CASSLQVSGNTIYF
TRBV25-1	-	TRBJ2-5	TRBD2	TGTGCCAGCAGTTGGGGAGCGGGACTCATCCCAAAAGGGGCCCAGTACTTC	CASSWGAGLIPKGAQYF
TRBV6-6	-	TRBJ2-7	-	TGTGCCAGCAGATCTGGGGGCAGAGGCTACGAGCAGTACTTC	CASRSGGRGYEQYF
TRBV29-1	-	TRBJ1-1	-	TGCAGCGTTGAAGATCATCCATACAGGGCCATGAACACTGAAGCTTTCTTT	CSVEDHPYRAMNTEAFF
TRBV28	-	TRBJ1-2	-	TGTGCCAGCAGTAAGAGGGCCACCTTCTATGGCTACACCTTC	CASSKRATFYGYTF
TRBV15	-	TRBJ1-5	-	TGTGCCACCAGCAATTGGGGCGCAGGGCGTAATCAGCCCCAGCATTTT	CATSNWGAGRNQPQHF
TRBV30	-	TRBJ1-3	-	TGTGCCTGGAGCGGGACTCTTGGAAACACCATATATTTT	CAWSGTLGNTIYF
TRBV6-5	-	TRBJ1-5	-	TGTGCCAGCAGGACAGGCGGCCAGCCCCAGCATTTT	CASRTGGQPQHF
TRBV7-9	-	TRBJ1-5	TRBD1	TGTGCCAGCAGCTGGTTCGGACAGGGCCACAATCAGCCCCAGCATTTT	CASSWFGQGHNQPQHF
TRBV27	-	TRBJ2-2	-	TGTGCCAGCAGTTTACGGTCAGGGGCCCCCGGGGAGCTGTTTTTT	CASSLRSGAPGELFF
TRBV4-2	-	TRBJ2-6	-	TGTGCCAGCAGCCATCACTCGGGGATTTCTGGGGCCAACGTCCTGACTTTC	CASSHHSGISGANVLTF
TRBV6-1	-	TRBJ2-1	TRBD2	TGTGCCACCGATGGACTAGCGGGAGATAATGAGCAGTTCTTC	CATDGLAGDNEQFF